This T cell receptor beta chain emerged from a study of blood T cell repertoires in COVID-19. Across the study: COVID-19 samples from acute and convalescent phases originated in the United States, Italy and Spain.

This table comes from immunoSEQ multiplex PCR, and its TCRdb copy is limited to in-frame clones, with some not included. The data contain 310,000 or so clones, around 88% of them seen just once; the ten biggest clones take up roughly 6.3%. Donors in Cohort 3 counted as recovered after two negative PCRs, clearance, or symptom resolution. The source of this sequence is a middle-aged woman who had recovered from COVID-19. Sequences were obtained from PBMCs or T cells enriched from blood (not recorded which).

The CDR3 DNA reads TGCGCCAGCAGCCACCTAGGGGCGGGAGGTAGAGAGACCCAGTACTTC. Protein sequence: CASSHLGAGGRETQYF. The chain couples TRBV5-1 to TRBJ2-5, with 8 bases lining up with TRBD2. The CDR3 sequence is 16 residues long. Germline V gene lookup returns CDR1 SGHRS and CDR2 YFSETQ. Trimming at V came to 4 bases and at J to 4 bases, leaving 12 bases not matched to a gene.